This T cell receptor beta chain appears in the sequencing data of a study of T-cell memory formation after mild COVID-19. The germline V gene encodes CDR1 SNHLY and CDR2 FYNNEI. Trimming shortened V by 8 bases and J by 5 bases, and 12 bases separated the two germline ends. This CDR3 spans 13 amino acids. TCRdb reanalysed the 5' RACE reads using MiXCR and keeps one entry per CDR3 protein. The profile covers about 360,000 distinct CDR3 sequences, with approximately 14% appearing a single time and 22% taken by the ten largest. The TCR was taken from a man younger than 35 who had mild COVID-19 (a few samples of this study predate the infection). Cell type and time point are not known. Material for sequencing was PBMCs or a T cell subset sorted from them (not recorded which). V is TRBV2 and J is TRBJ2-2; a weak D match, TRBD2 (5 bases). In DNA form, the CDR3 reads TGTGCCAGCCGTCGAGGGTGGACCGGGGAGCTGTTTTTT. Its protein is CASRRGWTGELFF.